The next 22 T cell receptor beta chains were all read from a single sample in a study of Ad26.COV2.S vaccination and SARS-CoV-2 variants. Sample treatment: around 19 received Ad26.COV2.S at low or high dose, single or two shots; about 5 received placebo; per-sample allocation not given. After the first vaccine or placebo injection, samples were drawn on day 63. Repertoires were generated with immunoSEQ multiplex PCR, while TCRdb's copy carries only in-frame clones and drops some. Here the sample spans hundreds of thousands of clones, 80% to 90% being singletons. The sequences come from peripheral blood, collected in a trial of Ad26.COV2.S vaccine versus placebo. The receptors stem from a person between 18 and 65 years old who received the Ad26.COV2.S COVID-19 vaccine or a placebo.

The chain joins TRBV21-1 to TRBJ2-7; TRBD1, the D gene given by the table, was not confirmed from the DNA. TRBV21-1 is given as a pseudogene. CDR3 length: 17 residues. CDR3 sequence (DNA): TGTGCCAGCAGCAAAGCCCCCGGGACAGGGGGCGCCTACGAGCAGTACTTC. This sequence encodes CASSKAPGTGGAYEQYF.

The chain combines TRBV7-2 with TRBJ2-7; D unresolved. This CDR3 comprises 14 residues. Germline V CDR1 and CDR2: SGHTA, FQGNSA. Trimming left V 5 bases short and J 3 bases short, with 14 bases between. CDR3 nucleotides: TGTGCCAGCAGCCCCTTTAAACAGAACTACGAGCAGTACTTC. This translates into CASSPFKQNYEQYF. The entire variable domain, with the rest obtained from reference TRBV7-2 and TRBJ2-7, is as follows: GAGVSQSPSNKVTEKGKDVELRCDPISGHTALYWYRQSLGQGLEFLIYFQGNSAPDKSGLPSDRFSAERTGGSVSTLTIQRTQQEDSAVYLCASSPFKQNYEQYFGPGTRLTVT.

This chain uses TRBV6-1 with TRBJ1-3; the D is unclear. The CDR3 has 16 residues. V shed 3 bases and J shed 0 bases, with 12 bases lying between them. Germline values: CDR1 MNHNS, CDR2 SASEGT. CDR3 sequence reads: CASSDQRNPSGNTIYF. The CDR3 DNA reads TGTGCCAGCAGTGACCAGAGGAATCCCTCTGGAAACACCATATATTTT.

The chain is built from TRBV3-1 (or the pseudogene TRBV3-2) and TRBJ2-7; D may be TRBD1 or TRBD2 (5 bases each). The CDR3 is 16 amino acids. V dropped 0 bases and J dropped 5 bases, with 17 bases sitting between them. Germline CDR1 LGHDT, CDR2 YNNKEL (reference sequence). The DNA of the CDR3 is TGTGCCAGCAGCCAAGATTTCGGGGCGCTTGGCCACGAGCAGTACTTC. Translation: CASSQDFGALGHEQYF.

The chain's CDR3 is CASSQLTGDPGELFF. For the CDR3, the DNA is TGTGCCAGCAGCCAATTAACAGGGGACCCCGGGGAGCTGTTTTTT. The chain employs TRBV7-6 and TRBJ2-2, with 7 positions matching TRBD1. This CDR3 spans 15 amino acids. V lost 5 bases, J lost 6 bases, and 9 bases stayed unmatched. Germline V gene sequence: CDR1 SGHVS, CDR2 FNYEAQ.

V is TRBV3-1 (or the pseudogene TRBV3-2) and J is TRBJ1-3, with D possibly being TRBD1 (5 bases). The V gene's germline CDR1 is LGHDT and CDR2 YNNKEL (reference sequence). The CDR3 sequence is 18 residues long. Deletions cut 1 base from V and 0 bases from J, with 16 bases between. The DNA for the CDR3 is TGTGCCAGCAGCCAAGGGGCTTTGGGGGAGAACTCTGGAAACACCATATATTTT. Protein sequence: CASSQGALGENSGNTIYF.

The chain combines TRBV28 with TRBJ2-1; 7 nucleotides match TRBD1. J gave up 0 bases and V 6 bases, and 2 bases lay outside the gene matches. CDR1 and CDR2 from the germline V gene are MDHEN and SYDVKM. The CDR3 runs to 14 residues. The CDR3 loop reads CASRGTASYNEQFF. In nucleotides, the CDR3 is TGTGCCAGCAGGGGGACAGCCTCCTACAATGAGCAGTTCTTC. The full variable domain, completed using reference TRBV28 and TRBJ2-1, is DVKVTQSSRYLVKRTGEKVFLECVQDMDHENMFWYRQDPGLGLRLIYFSYDVKMKEKGDIPEGYSVSREKKERFSLILESASTNQTSMYLCASRGTASYNEQFFGPGTRLTVL.

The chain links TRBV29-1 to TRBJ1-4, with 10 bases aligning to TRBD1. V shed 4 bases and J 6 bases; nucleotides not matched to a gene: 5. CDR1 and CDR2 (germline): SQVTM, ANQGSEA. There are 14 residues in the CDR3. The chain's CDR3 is CSVGETGGDEKLFF. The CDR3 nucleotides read TGCAGCGTTGGCGAGACAGGGGGCGATGAAAAACTGTTTTTT.

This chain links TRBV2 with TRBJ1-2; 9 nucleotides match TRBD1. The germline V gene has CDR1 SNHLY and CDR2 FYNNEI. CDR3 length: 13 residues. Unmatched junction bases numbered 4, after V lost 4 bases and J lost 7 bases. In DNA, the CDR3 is TGTGCCAGCAGTGTACAGGGGGCCGGTGGCTACACCTTC. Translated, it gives CASSVQGAGGYTF.

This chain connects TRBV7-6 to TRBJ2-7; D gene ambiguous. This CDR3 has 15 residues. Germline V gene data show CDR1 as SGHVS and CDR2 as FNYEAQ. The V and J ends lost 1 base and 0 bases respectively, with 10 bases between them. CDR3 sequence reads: CASSLDPQSSYEQYF. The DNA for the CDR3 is TGTGCCAGCAGCTTAGACCCACAGAGCTCCTACGAGCAGTACTTC.

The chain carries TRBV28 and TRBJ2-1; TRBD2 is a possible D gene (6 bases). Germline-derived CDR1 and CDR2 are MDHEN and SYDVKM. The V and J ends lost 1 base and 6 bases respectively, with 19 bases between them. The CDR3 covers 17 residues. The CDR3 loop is CASSLSSGGFGSNEQFF. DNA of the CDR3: TGTGCCAGCAGTTTATCATCCGGAGGGTTTGGGTCCAATGAGCAGTTCTTC.

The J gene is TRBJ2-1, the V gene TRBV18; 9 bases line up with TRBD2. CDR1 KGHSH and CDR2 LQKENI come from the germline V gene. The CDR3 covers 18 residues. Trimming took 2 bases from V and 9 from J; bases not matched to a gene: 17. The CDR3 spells CASSPWLAGSPRGVEQFF. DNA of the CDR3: TGTGCCAGCTCACCATGGCTAGCGGGATCACCAAGGGGGGTTGAGCAGTTCTTC.

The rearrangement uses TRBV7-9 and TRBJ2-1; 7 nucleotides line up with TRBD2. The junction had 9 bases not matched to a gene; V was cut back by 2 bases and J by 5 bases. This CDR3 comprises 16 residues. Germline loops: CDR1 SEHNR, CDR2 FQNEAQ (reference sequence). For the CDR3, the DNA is TGTGCCAGCAGCTTACTGTTGTCGGGGGGACACAATGAGCAGTTCTTC. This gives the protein CASSLLLSGGHNEQFF.

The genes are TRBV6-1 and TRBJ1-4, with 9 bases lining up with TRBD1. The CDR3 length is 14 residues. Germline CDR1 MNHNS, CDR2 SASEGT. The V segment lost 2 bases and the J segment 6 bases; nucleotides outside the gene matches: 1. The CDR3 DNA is TGTGCCAGCAGTGAAAGGACAGGGGATGAAAAACTGTTTTTT. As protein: CASSERTGDEKLFF.

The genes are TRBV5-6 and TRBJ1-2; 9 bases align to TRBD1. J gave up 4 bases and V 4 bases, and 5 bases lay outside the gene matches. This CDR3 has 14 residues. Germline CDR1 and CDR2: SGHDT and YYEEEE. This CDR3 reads CASSAGTGSYGYTF. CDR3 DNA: TGTGCCAGCAGCGCGGGGACAGGGTCCTATGGCTACACCTTC. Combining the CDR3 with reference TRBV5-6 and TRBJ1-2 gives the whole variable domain DAGVTQSPTHLIKTRGQQVTLRCSPKSGHDTVSWYQQALGQGPQFIFQYYEEEERQRGNFPDRFSGHQFPNYSSELNVNALLLGDSALYLCASSAGTGSYGYTFGSGTRLTVV.

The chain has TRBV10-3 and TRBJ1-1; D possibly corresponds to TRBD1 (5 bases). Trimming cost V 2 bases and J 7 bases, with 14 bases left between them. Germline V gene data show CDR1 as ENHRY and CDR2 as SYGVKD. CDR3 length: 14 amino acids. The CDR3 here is CAISEPTERGEAFF. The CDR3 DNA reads TGTGCCATCAGTGAGCCCACAGAAAGGGGTGAAGCTTTCTTT.

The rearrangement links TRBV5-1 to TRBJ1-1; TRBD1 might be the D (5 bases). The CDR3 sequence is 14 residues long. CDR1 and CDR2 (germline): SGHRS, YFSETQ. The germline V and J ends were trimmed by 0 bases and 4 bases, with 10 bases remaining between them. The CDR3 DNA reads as TGCGCCAGCAGCTTGGTGGCAGGGAGCACTGAAGCTTTCTTT. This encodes CASSLVAGSTEAFF.

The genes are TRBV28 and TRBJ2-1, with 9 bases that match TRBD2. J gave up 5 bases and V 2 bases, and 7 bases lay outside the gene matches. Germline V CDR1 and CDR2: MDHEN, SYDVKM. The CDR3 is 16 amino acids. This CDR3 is CASSLVSGLANNEQFF. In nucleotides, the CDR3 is TGTGCCAGCAGTTTAGTATCTGGACTAGCGAACAATGAGCAGTTCTTC.

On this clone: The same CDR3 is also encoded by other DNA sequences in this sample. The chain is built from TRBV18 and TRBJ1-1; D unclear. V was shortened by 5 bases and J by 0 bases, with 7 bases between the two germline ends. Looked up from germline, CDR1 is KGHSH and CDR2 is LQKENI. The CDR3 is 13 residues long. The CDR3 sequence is CASSEGMNTEAFF. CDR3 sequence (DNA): TGTGCCAGCTCAGAGGGAATGAACACTGAAGCTTTCTTT.

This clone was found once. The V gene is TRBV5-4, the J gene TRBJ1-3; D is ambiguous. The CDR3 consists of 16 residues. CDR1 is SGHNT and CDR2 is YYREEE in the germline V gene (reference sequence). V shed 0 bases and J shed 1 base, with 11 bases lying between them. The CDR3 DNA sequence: TGTGCCAGCAGCTTGGAAGGGCCCCAATCTGGAAACACCATATATTTT. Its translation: CASSLEGPQSGNTIYF.

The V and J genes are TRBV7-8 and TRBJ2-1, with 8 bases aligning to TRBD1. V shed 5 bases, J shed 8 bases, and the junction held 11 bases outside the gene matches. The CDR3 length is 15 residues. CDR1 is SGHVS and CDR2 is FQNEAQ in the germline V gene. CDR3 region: CASSAPGTGQDEQFF. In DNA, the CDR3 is TGTGCCAGCAGCGCACCCGGGACAGGCCAGGATGAGCAGTTCTTC. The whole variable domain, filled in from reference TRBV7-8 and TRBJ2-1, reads GAGVSQSPRYKVAKRGQDVALRCDPISGHVSLFWYQQALGQGPEFLTYFQNEAQLDKSGLPSDRFFAERPEGSVSTLKIQRTQQEDSAVYLCASSAPGTGQDEQFFGPGTRLTVL.

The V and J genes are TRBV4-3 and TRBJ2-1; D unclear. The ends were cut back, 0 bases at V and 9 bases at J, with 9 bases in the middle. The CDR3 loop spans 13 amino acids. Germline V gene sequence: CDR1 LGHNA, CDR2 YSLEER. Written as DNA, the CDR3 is TGCGCCAGCAGCCAAGATTTGACATCTGAGCAGTTCTTC. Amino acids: CASSQDLTSEQFF.